The 17 T cell receptor beta chains below all came from one sample that was sequenced in a study of T cell responses to AZD1222 COVID-19 vaccine. The assay was immunoSEQ multiplex PCR, and TCRdb's table has in-frame clones only and misses some. This sample carries some 25,000 clones, 70% to 90% of them seen once, and the ten largest clones take roughly 8%. Sequencing used peripheral blood, obtained 28 days after the second AZD1222 dose. These receptors were taken from an adult who received the AZD1222 COVID-19 vaccine.

The CDR3 DNA is TGTGCCAGCAGTTTTCAAGGTTCTGGGGCCAACGTCCTGACTTTC. As protein: CASSFQGSGANVLTF. The rearrangement links TRBV27 to TRBJ2-6; no clear D. Germline values: CDR1 MNHEY, CDR2 SMNVEV (reference sequence). This CDR3 contains 15 residues. V was trimmed by 3 bases and J by 1 base, leaving 7 bases between them.

The chain recombines TRBV9 with TRBJ1-6; a possible D gene is TRBD1 (5 bases). The CDR3 loop spans 17 amino acids. Germline V CDR1 and CDR2: SGDLS, YYNGEE. The V gene lost 0 bases and the J gene lost 3 bases, with 13 bases spanning the gap. For the CDR3, the DNA is TGTGCCAGCAGCGTAGCGGGGACCTTAGGCTATAATTCACCCCTCCACTTT. Its protein product is CASSVAGTLGYNSPLHF.

The J gene is TRBJ2-2, the V gene TRBV20-1; D not resolved. The germline gives CDR1 DFQATT, CDR2 SNEGSKA (reference sequence). This CDR3 is 13 amino acids long. Trimming pared 3 bases from V and 6 bases from J, leaving 11 bases between. The CDR3 DNA reads TGCAGTGCTAGTGCGAACTCCCCCGGGGAGCTGTTTTTT. Protein sequence: CSASANSPGELFF.

This chain connects TRBV5-8 to TRBJ1-1; TRBD1 agrees at 9 bases. The CDR3 totals 19 residues. Germline V gene lookup returns CDR1 SGHTS and CDR2 YDEGEE. V trimming: 4 bases; J trimming: 0 bases; junction bases outside the gene matches: 16. CDR3 sequence reads: CASSRKRGTGRAMNTEAFF. CDR3 in DNA: TGTGCCAGCAGCCGCAAGAGGGGGACAGGGCGTGCCATGAACACTGAAGCTTTCTTT.

The chain recombines TRBV5-1 with TRBJ2-7; D is possibly TRBD1 (6 bases). Germline CDR1 is SGHRS and CDR2 is YFSETQ. This CDR3 is 15 amino acids long. V was cut by 2 bases and J by 0 bases, with 12 bases left in between. In nucleotides, the CDR3 is TGCGCCAGCAGCTTAACAGGGAAGCTCTCCTACGAGCAGTACTTC. This gives the protein CASSLTGKLSYEQYF. Combining the CDR3 with reference TRBV5-1 and TRBJ2-7 gives the whole variable domain KAGVTQTPRYLIKTRGQQVTLSCSPISGHRSVSWYQQTPGQGLQFLFEYFSETQRNKGNFPGRFSGRQFSNSRSEMNVSTLELGDSALYLCASSLTGKLSYEQYFGPGTRLTVT.

The chain is built from TRBV20-1 and TRBJ2-7; D is perhaps TRBD2 (6 bases). CDR1 is DFQATT and CDR2 is SNEGSKA in the germline V gene (reference sequence). V lost 6 bases, J lost 4 bases, and 7 bases lay in between. This CDR3 comprises 10 residues. The CDR3 region is CSAGGYEQYF. DNA for the CDR3: TGCAGTGCCGGAGGGTACGAGCAGTACTTC.

CDR3 coding DNA: TGTGCCAGCAGCTTGGGGGTATCTGGGGCCAACGTCCTGACTTTC. Translation gives CASSLGVSGANVLTF. V usage is TRBV7-2 and J usage is TRBJ2-6, with D perhaps matching TRBD1 or TRBD2 (5 bases each). CDR1 and CDR2 (germline): SGHTA, FQGNSA. Between the trimmed V and J ends, which lost 3 bases and 1 base, there was a span of 7 bases. The CDR3 length is 15 residues.

This clone was detected only a few times. The J gene is TRBJ1-5, the V gene TRBV3-1 (or the pseudogene TRBV3-2); D not certain. Germline V gives CDR1 LGHDT, CDR2 YNNKEL (reference sequence). Trimming shortened V by 0 bases and J by 0 bases, and 6 bases separated the two germline ends. The CDR3 is made up of 15 amino acids. The CDR3 bases are TGTGCCAGCAGCCAAGATAGGGCTAGCAATCAGCCCCAGCATTTT. Translating it yields CASSQDRASNQPQHF.

J is TRBJ1-5 and V is TRBV19, with 10 bases that match TRBD1. The CDR3 loop spans 14 amino acids. Losses at the gene ends were 5 bases for V and 2 bases for J; bases not matched to a gene: 0. Germline CDR1 is LNHDA and CDR2 is SQIVND (reference sequence). In DNA, the CDR3 is TGTGCCAGTAGTGGGACAGGGGGCAATCAGCCCCAGCATTTT. As protein: CASSGTGGNQPQHF.

This chain joins TRBV5-1 and TRBJ1-1; 8 bases map to TRBD1. V shed 6 bases and J 8 bases; nucleotides not matched to a gene: 15. CDR3 length equals 15 residues. CDR1 is SGHRS and CDR2 is YFSETQ in the germline V gene. The CDR3, as DNA: TGCGCCAGCACCCCAGACAGGGGATCGCTGGTCGAAGCTTTCTTT. It codes for CASTPDRGSLVEAFF. The variable domain in full, completed from reference TRBV5-1 and TRBJ1-1, reads KAGVTQTPRYLIKTRGQQVTLSCSPISGHRSVSWYQQTPGQGLQFLFEYFSETQRNKGNFPGRFSGRQFSNSRSEMNVSTLELGDSALYLCASTPDRGSLVEAFFGQGTRLTVV.

V gene TRBV9 combines with J gene TRBJ2-1, with TRBD2 matching 8 bases. CDR3 size: 19 residues. V gave up 0 bases and J gave up 3 bases; unmatched junction bases: 14. Germline loops: CDR1 SGDLS, CDR2 YYNGEE. The CDR3 loop is CASSVATLRSLAGYNEQFF. Here the CDR3 DNA reads TGTGCCAGCAGCGTAGCTACCCTTCGATCGCTAGCGGGCTACAATGAGCAGTTCTTC.

The chain recombines TRBV11-2 with TRBJ1-6; D is unclear. Germline CDR1 SGHAT, CDR2 FQNNGV. This CDR3 region has 15 residues. V was cut by 1 base and J by 7 bases, with 11 bases left in between. DNA for the CDR3: TGTGCCAGCAGCTTAGTTGCCAGAGGGAATTCACCCCTCCACTTT. It yields the protein CASSLVARGNSPLHF.

This sequence joins TRBV21-1 and TRBJ1-2; the tabulated D call, TRBD1, remains unverified against the DNA. TRBV21-1 is recorded as a pseudogene. The CDR3 has 15 amino acids. DNA of the CDR3: TGTGCCAGCAGCAAAAGGGGACAGGGTGTTTGGGGCTACACCTTC. Translation: CASSKRGQGVWGYTF.

The chain carries TRBV5-4 and TRBJ1-2; 9 nucleotides line up with TRBD1. V trimming: 4 bases; J trimming: 4 bases; junction bases outside the gene matches: 11. Germline CDR1 SGHNT, CDR2 YYREEE (reference sequence). This CDR3 region has 16 residues. The CDR3 DNA reads as TGTGCCAGCAGCCCGCTTTCCGGACAGGGGTTCTATGGCTACACCTTC. This sequence encodes CASSPLSGQGFYGYTF.

The chain links TRBV10-3 to TRBJ1-2; D not resolved. The germline gives CDR1 ENHRY, CDR2 SYGVKD. The CDR3 has 11 residues. Trimming took 0 bases from V and 8 from J, leaving 4 bases between them. The CDR3 region is CAISESSGYTF. The CDR3, as DNA: TGTGCCATCAGTGAGTCTAGCGGCTACACCTTC.

V and J are TRBV6-5 and TRBJ2-1; D possibly corresponds to TRBD1 (6 bases). V was trimmed by 8 bases and J by 6 bases, leaving 14 bases between them. Germline loops: CDR1 MNHEY, CDR2 SVGAGI. The CDR3 length is 13 residues. CDR3 DNA sequence: TGTGCCAGCTGGTGGCAGGGGATCAATGAGCAGTTCTTC. Residues: CASWWQGINEQFF.

This chain joins TRBV10-3 and TRBJ2-7; 8 positions agree with TRBD1. Germline V CDR1 and CDR2: ENHRY, SYGVKD. The CDR3 consists of 14 residues. J gave up 0 bases and V 2 bases, and 0 bases lay outside the gene matches. This chain's CDR3 is CAISEGQGSYEQYF. The DNA of the CDR3 is TGTGCCATCAGTGAGGGACAGGGCTCCTACGAGCAGTACTTC.